These 26 T cell receptor beta chains were all obtained from the same sample, sequenced in a study of a mutant IDH1 vaccine in newly diagnosed glioma. The antigens for these receptors are not known. The repertoire was sequenced with immunoSEQ multiplex PCR; TCRdb's copy has only in-frame clones and lacks some. The data show under 150,000 clones, about nine tenths seen once. Time point of the sample: week 11, during vaccination. Mutant IDH1 20-mer peptide, at 300 ug, made up each vaccine dose, with topical imiquimod. The source material was PBMCs, sampled from a glioma patient whose treatment included an IDH1 peptide vaccine. Receptors were obtained from a woman aged 50 to 60 with glioma.

The chain couples TRBV5-4 to TRBJ2-1, with D perhaps matching TRBD1 or TRBD2 (6 bases each). V was trimmed by 0 bases and J by 2 bases, leaving 12 bases between them. The V gene's germline CDR1 is SGHNT and CDR2 YYREEE (reference sequence). CDR3 size: 16 residues. The CDR3 DNA is TGTGCCAGCAGCTTGGCCTGGGGGGCCACCTACAATGAGCAGTTCTTC. It specifies CASSLAWGATYNEQFF.

The CDR3 DNA is TGTGCCATCAGTGCCATCGGACGGGAAAATCAGCCCCAGCATTTT. Amino acid sequence: CAISAIGRENQPQHF. V usage is TRBV10-3 and J usage is TRBJ1-5; no firm D call. V lost 4 bases to trimming and J lost 4 bases, with 14 bases between them. CDR3 length equals 15 residues. Germline values: CDR1 ENHRY, CDR2 SYGVKD.

This chain uses TRBV7-8 with TRBJ1-1; the D gene is possibly TRBD1 (6 bases). Trimming took off 4 bases at V and 4 bases at J, with 13 bases between the two ends. This CDR3 comprises 14 residues. Germline V CDR1 and CDR2: SGHVS, FQNEAQ. CDR3 residues: CASSSLQGGTEAFF. CDR3 bases: TGTGCCAGCAGCTCCCTACAGGGTGGCACTGAAGCTTTCTTT.

The chain links TRBV30 to TRBJ2-4, with 9 bases lining up with TRBD1. The germline V gene encodes CDR1 GTSNPN and CDR2 SVGIG (reference sequence). This CDR3 is 15 amino acids long. The ends lost 1 base at V and 8 bases at J; junction bases unmatched: 9. The CDR3, as DNA: TGTGCCTGGAGTGCAGAACAGGGGGCTTGGGACATTCAGTACTTC. Encoded protein: CAWSAEQGAWDIQYF.

The genes are TRBV5-4 and TRBJ2-3; 13 nucleotides match TRBD2. CDR1 is SGHNT and CDR2 is YYREEE in the germline V gene (reference sequence). V trimming: 4 bases; J trimming: 8 bases; junction bases outside the gene matches: 10. The CDR3 runs to 16 residues. DNA of the CDR3: TGTGCCAGCAGCCCCGGGACTAGCGGGATGAGTGGTACGCAGTATTTT. Its translation: CASSPGTSGMSGTQYF.

In its sample, this clone was seen a few times. The chain uses TRBV9 and TRBJ2-1; D may be TRBD1 (6 bases). Germline V CDR1 and CDR2: SGDLS, YYNGEE. The CDR3 is made up of 15 amino acids. Trimming stripped 0 bases from V and 4 bases from J, with 11 bases between. CDR3: CASSVGPGHYNEQFF. CDR3 bases: TGTGCCAGCAGCGTAGGGCCGGGACATTACAATGAGCAGTTCTTC. The full variable domain, rest sourced from reference TRBV9 and TRBJ2-1, is DSGVTQTPKHLITATGQRVTLRCSPRSGDLSVYWYQQSLDQGLQFLIQYYNGEERAKGNILERFSAQQFPDLHSELNLSSLELGDSALYFCASSVGPGHYNEQFFGPGTRLTVL.

The chain joins TRBV29-1 to TRBJ2-5; 10 nucleotides match TRBD2. Judging by the DNA end, TRBJ2-7 fits better; the J call may be wrong. The germline gives CDR1 SQVTM, CDR2 ANQGSEA. The CDR3 consists of 14 residues. CDR3 nucleotides: TGCAGCGTCACTTCTCTAGCGGGAGCCACCGAGCAGTACTTC. Translation: CSVTSLAGATEQYF.

The chain joins TRBV11-2 to TRBJ1-1; unclear D gene. In germline, CDR1 is SGHAT, CDR2 FQNNGV. The CDR3 loop spans 16 amino acids. V lost 1 base and J lost 1, with 13 bases in between. DNA for the CDR3: TGTGCCAGCAGCTTAGCATTAACGCCAACGAACACTGAAGCTTTCTTT. As protein: CASSLALTPTNTEAFF.

The rearrangement links TRBV6-6 to TRBJ1-5; D possibly corresponds to TRBD1 (5 bases). There are 15 residues in the CDR3. The germline V gene encodes CDR1 MNHNY and CDR2 SVGAGI (reference sequence). Deletions cut 2 bases from V and 3 bases from J, with 11 bases between. The CDR3, as DNA: TGTGCCAGCAGTTACCCTGACAGTCTCAATCAGCCCCAGCATTTT. This translates into CASSYPDSLNQPQHF.

This chain uses TRBV5-5 with TRBJ1-2, with TRBD1 matching 10 bases. Germline V gives CDR1 SGHKS, CDR2 YYEKEE (reference sequence). The CDR3 spans 15 residues. The V gene end was trimmed by 1 base and the J gene end by 6 bases; junction bases not matched to a gene: 6. For the CDR3, the DNA is TGTGCCAGCAGCTTGTCCCGGACAGGGGGACATGGCTACACCTTC. Protein sequence: CASSLSRTGGHGYTF.

This chain uses TRBV25-1 with TRBJ1-1; D perhaps matches TRBD1 (6 bases). Germline CDR1 is MGHDK and CDR2 is SYGVNS. V shed 6 bases and J shed 6 bases, with 11 bases lying between them. The CDR3 totals 12 residues. The CDR3 nucleotides read TGTGCCAGCAGACCCAGGGGAGCTGAAGCTTTCTTT. Amino acid sequence: CASRPRGAEAFF.

The chain is built from TRBV25-1 and TRBJ1-2; D is undetermined. V was clipped by 2 bases and J by 4 bases, with 11 bases between them. CDR1 MGHDK and CDR2 SYGVNS come from the germline V gene. The CDR3 is 14 residues long. The DNA for the CDR3 is TGTGCCAGCAGTGAAACCCGGGTTCCCTATGGCTACACCTTC. It translates to CASSETRVPYGYTF.

The chain is built from TRBV11-2 and TRBJ2-2; D ambiguous. The CDR3 extends over 13 amino acids. Germline CDR1 is SGHAT and CDR2 is FQNNGV. V lost 4 bases to trimming and J lost 1 base, with 4 bases between them. The CDR3 spells CASSSQNTGELFF. The CDR3 DNA is TGTGCCAGCAGCTCTCAGAACACCGGGGAGCTGTTTTTT.

V gene TRBV28 combines with J gene TRBJ1-1; D is unresolved. Germline V gene lookup returns CDR1 MDHEN and CDR2 SYDVKM. The germline V and J ends were trimmed by 3 bases and 5 bases, with 4 bases remaining between them. This CDR3 contains 11 residues. CDR3 DNA: TGTGCCAGCAGTTTGACGACTGAAGCTTTCTTT. This codes for CASSLTTEAFF.

The V gene is TRBV19, the J gene TRBJ1-2; D perhaps matches TRBD1 (5 bases). Germline CDR1 reads LNHDA; CDR2 reads SQIVND (reference sequence). Trimming left V 6 bases short and J 4 bases short, with 12 bases between. This CDR3 has 13 amino acids. The CDR3 DNA reads as TGTGCCAGTAGCGGGAGGGGTGTCTATGGCTACACCTTC. Translated, it gives CASSGRGVYGYTF. Full variable domain (outside the CDR3, taken from reference TRBV19 and TRBJ1-2): DGGITQSPKYLFRKEGQNVTLSCEQNLNHDAMYWYRQDPGQGLRLIYYSQIVNDFQKGDIAEGYSVSREKKESFPLTVTSAQKNPTAFYLCASSGRGVYGYTFGSGTRLTVV.

CDR3 protein: CASSLGGNWGNYGYTF. For the CDR3, the DNA is TGTGCCAGCAGCTTGGGGGGTAATTGGGGGAACTATGGCTACACCTTC. The V call is TRBV28, the J call TRBJ1-2; maybe TRBD1 (5 bases). The CDR3 totals 16 residues. The V gene's germline CDR1 is MDHEN and CDR2 SYDVKM. Trimming took off 6 bases at V and 2 bases at J, with 19 bases between the two ends.

The DNA for the CDR3 is TGCGCCAGCAGCTTGGGGGATCTGGCAGGGGGCCCTTATGGCTACACCTTC. Protein: CASSLGDLAGGPYGYTF. The rearrangement links TRBV5-1 to TRBJ1-2; 8 nucleotides align to TRBD1. The CDR3 sequence is 17 residues long. Germline trimming cut 0 bases from V and 5 bases from J; bases unmatched to any gene: 12. Germline V CDR1 and CDR2: SGHRS, YFSETQ.

This clone was counted once. The chain employs TRBV6-5 and TRBJ2-7, with 9 nucleotides matching TRBD1. CDR3 length: 14 residues. The J segment lost 5 bases and the V segment lost 5 bases, leaving 7 bases of the junction unmatched. Looked up from germline, CDR1 is MNHEY and CDR2 is SVGAGI. DNA of the CDR3: TGTGCCAGCAGTGACGACAGGGGGATGAACGAGCAGTACTTC. Protein sequence: CASSDDRGMNEQYF.

V usage is TRBV5-1 and J usage is TRBJ1-3, with TRBD1 as a possible D gene (5 bases). The CDR3 is made up of 16 amino acids. V was pared by 4 bases and J by 0 bases, with 14 bases between. Germline values: CDR1 SGHRS, CDR2 YFSETQ. CDR3 DNA: TGCGCCAGCAGCATGGGGGGGACCGCCTCTGGAAACACCATATATTTT. This translates into CASSMGGTASGNTIYF.

The rearrangement links TRBV2 to TRBJ2-3, with 8 bases lining up with TRBD2. The V gene's germline CDR1 is SNHLY and CDR2 FYNNEI. This CDR3 comprises 15 residues. J gave up 2 bases and V 8 bases, and 9 bases lay outside the gene matches. The CDR3 spells CASLAGLTVTDTQYF. In nucleotides, the CDR3 is TGTGCCAGCTTAGCGGGACTAACAGTCACAGATACGCAGTATTTT.

The chain links TRBV10-1 to TRBJ2-4; the D gene could be TRBD1 or TRBD2 (5 bases each). CDR3 length: 14 amino acids. Germline V lookup: CDR1 WNHNN, CDR2 SYGVQD (reference sequence). Trimming took 2 bases from V and 0 from J, leaving 5 bases between them. CDR3 region: CASSEGGAKNIQYF. The CDR3 DNA is TGCGCCAGCAGTGAGGGGGGAGCCAAAAACATTCAGTACTTC.

The gene calls are TRBV19 and TRBJ1-3; TRBD1 might be the D (5 bases). Germline CDR1 and CDR2: LNHDA and SQIVND (reference sequence). The ends were cut back, 6 bases at V and 4 bases at J, with 13 bases in the middle. The CDR3 is made up of 14 amino acids. The CDR3 loop reads CASSPQAFGNTIYF. The CDR3 nucleotides are TGTGCCAGTAGCCCACAGGCGTTCGGAAACACCATATATTTT.

The J gene is TRBJ2-5, the V gene TRBV28; D gene unclear. The germline V gene encodes CDR1 MDHEN and CDR2 SYDVKM. The CDR3 spans 13 residues. V was clipped by 5 bases and J by 5 bases, with 12 bases between them. This CDR3 is CASSTYSRETQYF. As DNA, the CDR3 is TGTGCCAGCAGTACCTATTCTCGGGAGACCCAGTACTTC.

This chain connects TRBV6-5 to TRBJ2-7; D unresolved. This CDR3 is 11 amino acids long. Trimming stripped 2 bases from V and 8 bases from J, with 7 bases between. Germline V gene sequence: CDR1 MNHEY, CDR2 SVGAGI. CDR3 protein: CASSYTDKQYF. As DNA, the CDR3 is TGTGCCAGCAGTTACACAGACAAGCAGTACTTC.

This rearrangement joins TRBV18 to TRBJ1-3; D gene unclear. Germline V gives CDR1 KGHSH, CDR2 LQKENI. The CDR3 runs 15 residues. The germline V and J ends were trimmed by 2 bases and 0 bases, with 8 bases remaining between them. CDR3 bases: TGTGCCAGCTCACCATCAGGAACCTCTGGAAACACCATATATTTT. Amino acids: CASSPSGTSGNTIYF.

The chain joins TRBV9 to TRBJ2-3; maybe TRBD1 (5 bases). The germline gives CDR1 SGDLS, CDR2 YYNGEE. Between the trimmed V and J ends, which lost 0 bases and 1 base, there was a span of 6 bases. The CDR3 sequence is 14 residues long. The CDR3 nucleotides read TGTGCCAGCAGCGTAGAAGGGGGCACAGATACGCAGTATTTT. Amino acids: CASSVEGGTDTQYF.